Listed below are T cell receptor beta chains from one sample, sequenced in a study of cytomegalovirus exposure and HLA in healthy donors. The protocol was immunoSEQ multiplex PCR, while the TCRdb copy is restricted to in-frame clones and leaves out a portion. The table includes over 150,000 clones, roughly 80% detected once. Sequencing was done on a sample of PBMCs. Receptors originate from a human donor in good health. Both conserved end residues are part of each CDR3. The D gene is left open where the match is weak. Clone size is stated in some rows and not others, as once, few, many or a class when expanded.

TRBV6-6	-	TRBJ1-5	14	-	TGTGCCAGCAGTTATGGGGGGGACAATCAGCCCCAGCATTTT	CASSYGGDNQPQHF
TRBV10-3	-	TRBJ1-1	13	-	TGTGCCATCAGTGGAACAGGGAGCTCTGAAGCTTTCTTT	CAISGTGSSEAFF
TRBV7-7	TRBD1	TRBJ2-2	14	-	TGTGCTAGCAGCTTGGGACAGGGGTACGGGGAGCTGTTTTTT	CASSLGQGYGELFF
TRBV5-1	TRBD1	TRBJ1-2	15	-	TGCGCCAGCAGCGGGAGGCAGGGGGGAATCGATGGCTACACCTTC	CASSGRQGGIDGYTF
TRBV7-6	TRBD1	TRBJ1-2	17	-	TGTGCCAGCAGCTTAGACCTATCACGCAGGGGGCTTCAGGGCTACACCTTC	CASSLDLSRRGLQGYTF
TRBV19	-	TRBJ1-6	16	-	TGTGCCAGTAGTATAGAACCGAGCTCCTATAATTCACCCCTCCACTTT	CASSIEPSSYNSPLHF
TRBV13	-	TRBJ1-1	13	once	TGTGCCAGCAGCAAGACAGCGAACACTGAAGCTTTCTTT	CASSKTANTEAFF
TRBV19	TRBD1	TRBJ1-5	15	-	TGTGCCAGTATACATTCGACAGGGGTCAATCAGCCCCAGCATTTT	CASIHSTGVNQPQHF
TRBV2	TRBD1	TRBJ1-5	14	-	TGTGCCAGCAGCCAACAGGGGGTCAGCCAGCCCCAGCATTTT	CASSQQGVSQPQHF
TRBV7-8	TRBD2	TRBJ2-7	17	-	TGTGCCAGCAGCTCATATACTAGCGGGGGTTACTCCTACGAGCAGTACTTC	CASSSYTSGGYSYEQYF
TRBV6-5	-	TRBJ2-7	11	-	TGTGCCACTTCACGGGAAGGCGAGCAGTACTTC	CATSREGEQYF
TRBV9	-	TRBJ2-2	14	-	TGTGCCAGCAGCGGAGAACCAGGGACCGGGGAGCTGTTTTTT	CASSGEPGTGELFF
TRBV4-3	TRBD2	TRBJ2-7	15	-	TGCGCCAGCAGCCAAGGGCGGGGGGGCCTCTACGAGCAGTACTTC	CASSQGRGGLYEQYF
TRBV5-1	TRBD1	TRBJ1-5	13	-	TGCGCCAGCAGCCGGCAGGGGGGTTCACCCCAGCATTTT	CASSRQGGSPQHF
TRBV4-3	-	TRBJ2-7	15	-	TGCGCCAGCAGCCCCGGTCGGTTTAGTCTGCGCGAGCAGTACTTC	CASSPGRFSLREQYF
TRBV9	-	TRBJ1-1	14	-	TGTGCCAGCAGCGGCCCAGGGCTGAACACTGAAGCTTTCTTT	CASSGPGLNTEAFF
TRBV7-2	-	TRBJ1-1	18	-	TGTGCCAGCAGCTTAGAATATCTTGAGGCAGGGCTAAACACTGAAGCTTTCTTT	CASSLEYLEAGLNTEAFF
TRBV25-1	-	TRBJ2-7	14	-	TGTGCCAGCAGTGAATTCGGGGGCTCCTACGAGCAGTACTTC	CASSEFGGSYEQYF
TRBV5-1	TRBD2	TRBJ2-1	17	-	TGCGCCAGCTACGACTCCAACAGACTAGCGGGGGAAGGGGAGCAGTTCTTC	CASYDSNRLAGEGEQFF
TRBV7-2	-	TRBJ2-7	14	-	TGTGCCAGCAGCTTACTCGGAGCTGGCTACGAGCAGTACTTC	CASSLLGAGYEQYF
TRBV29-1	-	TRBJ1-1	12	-	TGCAGCGTTGAGGAGGGGAACACTGAAGCTTTCTTT	CSVEEGNTEAFF
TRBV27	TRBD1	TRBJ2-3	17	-	TGTGCCAGCAGTTTATCGAAGGACAGGGGGAGGAAAGATACGCAGTATTTT	CASSLSKDRGRKDTQYF
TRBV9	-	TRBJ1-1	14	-	TGTGCCAGCAGCTTACAGGGTTTGGAAGGTGAAGCTTTCTTT	CASSLQGLEGEAFF
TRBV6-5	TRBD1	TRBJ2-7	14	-	TGTGCCAGCAGCCCCGGGACAGGGCCTTACGAGCAGTACTTC	CASSPGTGPYEQYF
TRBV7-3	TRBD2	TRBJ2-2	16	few	TGTGCCAGCAGCTTAGTAGCGGGGGAGAACACCGGGGAGCTGTTTTTT	CASSLVAGENTGELFF
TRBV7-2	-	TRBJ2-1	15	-	TGTGCCAGCAGCTCCAGACTAGGGGATTACAATGAGCAGTTCTTC	CASSSRLGDYNEQFF
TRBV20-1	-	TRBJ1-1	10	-	TGCAGTGCTCCAGGGGTTGAAGCTTTCTTT	CSAPGVEAFF
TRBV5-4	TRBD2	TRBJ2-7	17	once	TGTGCCAGCAGCGGAACCAGCTTCGGGGGGTCCTCCTACGAGCAGTACTTC	CASSGTSFGGSSYEQYF
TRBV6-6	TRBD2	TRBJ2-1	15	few	TGTGCCAGCAGTTCCCATAGCGGGGGGCGGGATGAGCAGTTCTTC	CASSSHSGGRDEQFF
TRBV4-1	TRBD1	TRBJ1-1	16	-	TGCGCCAGCAGCCAAGAGTGGGGACAGCTGAACACTGAAGCTTTCTTT	CASSQEWGQLNTEAFF
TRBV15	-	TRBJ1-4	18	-	TGTGCCACCAGCAGAGGAAGAATGCTGAGCTCAACTAATGAAAAACTGTTTTTT	CATSRGRMLSSTNEKLFF
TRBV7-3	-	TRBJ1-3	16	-	TGTGCCAGCAGCTCCAAAGCAGGGTACTCTGGAAACACCATATATTTT	CASSSKAGYSGNTIYF
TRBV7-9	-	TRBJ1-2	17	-	TGTGCCAGCAGCCCCACTCCGGGGAAGGGGGACTATTATGGCTACACCTTC	CASSPTPGKGDYYGYTF
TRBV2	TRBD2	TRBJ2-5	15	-	TGTGCCACTACGATCGGGACTAGCGGTGGAGAGACCCAGTACTTC	CATTIGTSGGETQYF
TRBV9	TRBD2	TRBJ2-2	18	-	TGTGCCAGCAGCGTAGACCCGGCGGGCGGGGGGCGATTTGGGGAGCTGTTTTTT	CASSVDPAGGGRFGELFF
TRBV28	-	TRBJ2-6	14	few	TGTGCCAGCAGTTTATTCGGTGGGGCCAACGTCCTGACTTTC	CASSLFGGANVLTF
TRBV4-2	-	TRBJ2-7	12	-	TGTGCCAGCAGCCAACAGGGATACGAGCAGTACTTC	CASSQQGYEQYF
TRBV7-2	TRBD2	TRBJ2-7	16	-	TGTGCCAGCAGCTTAGGGGGGACTAGCGGGGGGTACGAGCAGTACTTC	CASSLGGTSGGYEQYF
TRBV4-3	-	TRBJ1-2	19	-	TGCGCCAGCAGCCAAGGGACTATTTCCTTGGGTCCGTTGTCCCGTGGCTACACCTTC	CASSQGTISLGPLSRGYTF
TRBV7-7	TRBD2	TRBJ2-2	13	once	TGTGCCAGCAACCCTAGCGGCACCGGGGAGCTGTTTTTT	CASNPSGTGELFF
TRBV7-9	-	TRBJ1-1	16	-	TGTGCCAGCAGCTTCCCCCCTTCGGGAGAGGATACTGAAGCTTTCTTT	CASSFPPSGEDTEAFF
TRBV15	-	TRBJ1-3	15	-	TGTGCCACCAGCAGAGATCTGGCAGGGGGAAACACCATATATTTT	CATSRDLAGGNTIYF
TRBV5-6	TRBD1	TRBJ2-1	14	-	TGTGCCAGCAGCGTCCGGGACAGGAACAATGAGCAGTTCTTC	CASSVRDRNNEQFF
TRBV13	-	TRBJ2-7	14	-	TGTGCCAGCAGCTTCACTAGGGTCTCCTACGAGCAGCACTTC	CASSFTRVSYEQHF
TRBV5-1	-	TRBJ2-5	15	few	TGCGCCAGCAGCTTGGAGGGGACTGCGGGGGAGACCCAGTACTTC	CASSLEGTAGETQYF
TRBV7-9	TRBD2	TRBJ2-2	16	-	TGTGCCAGCAGCCCCTTAGCGGGGGGGGGCACCGGGGAGCTGTTTTTT	CASSPLAGGGTGELFF